This TCR beta chain was sequenced in a study of OX40 agonist ivuxolimab in advanced cancers. Whole-study context: Ivuxolimab, an antibody that agonizes OX40 (CD134), was administered to the patients. Participants could have had prior anti-PD-1, anti-PD-L1 or anti-CTLA-4 therapy, and around 43% had some. Ivuxolimab, which patients received intravenously every 2 weeks, was dosed at 0.01 to 10 mg/kg. Three patients had partial responses: one hepatocellular carcinoma, two cutaneous melanoma.

Germline CDR1 and CDR2: SGHKS and YYEKEE (reference sequence). The CDR3 contains 18 residues. With V trimmed by 3 bases and J by 8 bases, 16 bases remained unmatched. Some clones are missing from TCRdb's copy, which holds only in-frame ones; the method was immunoSEQ multiplex PCR. The data contain about 65,000 clones, 87% of them singletons. This sequence was found in an adult with an advanced solid tumor such as melanoma, head and neck, liver or kidney cancer. The material sequenced was CD4+ or CD8+ T cells sorted from blood, taken in a trial of the OX40 agonist ivuxolimab. J is TRBJ2-1 and V is TRBV5-5; 11 bases line up with TRBD2. In DNA form, the CDR3 reads TGTGCCAGCAGCTCGTACCGCGGGCTAGCGGGGGGCCGCGATGAGCAGTTCTTC. Translation gives CASSSYRGLAGGRDEQFF.